The 5 T cell receptor beta chains reported below all come from one sample, sequenced in a study of beta chain features in type 1 diabetes. Reverse transcription of all isolated RNA meant that expressed TCRB transcripts were sequenced. Sequenced by immunoSEQ multiplex PCR; TCRdb stores in-frame clones only, minus some. The sample has 130,000 to 150,000 clones; around 9.3% are singletons. Input material: naive CD4+ T cells from blood. The receptors were sampled from a man between 18 and 35 years old in good health.

V gene TRBV11-2 combines with J gene TRBJ1-6; possibly TRBD1 for D (6 bases). In germline, CDR1 is SGHAT, CDR2 FQNNGV. V lost 5 bases to trimming and J lost 4 bases, with 15 bases between them. The CDR3 extends over 16 amino acids. Here the CDR3 DNA reads TGTGCCAGCAGCGGGGGCGGGGGACCTTATAATTCACCCCTCCACTTT. Its protein product is CASSGGGGPYNSPLHF.

The chain links TRBV18 to TRBJ2-5; TRBD2 agrees at 12 bases. This CDR3 is 16 amino acids long. J lost 1 base, V lost 3 bases, and 3 bases had no gene match. CDR1 and CDR2 (germline): KGHSH, LQKENI. The CDR3: CASSPRLAGAQETQYF. CDR3 nucleotide sequence: TGTGCCAGCTCACCCCGACTAGCGGGGGCCCAAGAGACCCAGTACTTC.

The genes are TRBV7-9 and TRBJ2-2, with 8 bases identical to TRBD1. After removal of 11 bases from V and 8 bases from J, the junction contained 13 bases not matched to a gene. This CDR3 has 14 amino acids. Germline values: CDR1 SEHNR, CDR2 FQNEAQ (reference sequence). CDR3 sequence (DNA): TGTGCCCCGGGTGAGGACAGGGTTTCTGGGGAGCTGTTTTTT. Amino acids: CAPGEDRVSGELFF. The whole variable domain, filled in from reference TRBV7-9 and TRBJ2-2, reads DTGVSQNPRHKITKRGQNVTFRCDPISEHNRLYWYRQTLGQGPEFLTYFQNEAQLEKSRLLSDRFSAERPKGSFSTLEIQRTEQGDSAMYLCAPGEDRVSGELFFGEGSRLTVL.

This chain connects TRBV23-1 to TRBJ2-5; 9 bases agree with TRBD1. The J call may not be correct, given that the DNA end is closer to TRBJ2-7. TRBV23-1 is classed as an ORF, of uncertain function. CDR3 length: 15 amino acids. DNA of the CDR3: TGCGCCAGCAGTCACACGGGACAGGGCTCCTACGAGCAGTACTTC. This encodes CASSHTGQGSYEQYF.

This clone was observed a handful of times. The chain is built from TRBV18 and TRBJ1-3; D possibly corresponds to TRBD1 (6 bases). This CDR3 spans 16 amino acids. V lost 3 bases and J lost 2, with 14 bases in between. Germline V gene data show CDR1 as KGHSH and CDR2 as LQKENI. CDR3 nucleotides: TGTGCCAGCTCACCGGACAGAAGGGTCACTGGAAACACCATATATTTT. This codes for CASSPDRRVTGNTIYF. Looking up the rest from reference TRBV18 and TRBJ1-3 gives the full variable domain: NAGVMQNPRHLVRRRGQEARLRCSPMKGHSHVYWYRQLPEEGLKFMVYLQKENIIDESGMPKERFSAEFPKEGPSILRIQQVVRGDSAAYFCASSPDRRVTGNTIYFGEGSWLTVV.